This record covers a single T cell receptor (beta chain). Antigen unknown. PBMCs were collected from an approximately 9.5 ml volume of fresh peripheral blood. The investigators amplified TCR beta CDR3 regions from RNA transcripts. The study used the HTBI primer set for a first-round RT-PCR of the TCR CDR3. TCRdb used MiXCR to reprocess the multiplex PCR reads, holding one entry per CDR3 protein. The profile shows almost 500,000 distinct CDR3 sequences, 22% of them singletons. This specimen comes from a study of T cells in Graves' hyperthyroidism and ophthalmopathy. In the study overall: Peripheral blood collection took place at initial diagnosis, before any treatment.

Study results and caveats: Most clonotypes expanded in thyroid above 0.001 were likewise present in blood. The model identified upcoming ophthalmopathy a median approximately six months ahead of onset.

CDR3 length: 15 residues. The V gene's germline CDR1 is KGHSH and CDR2 LQKENI. The V end lost 5 bases, the J end lost 4 bases, and 14 bases lay between the germline ends. The genes are TRBV18 and TRBJ2-2; D may be TRBD1 (6 bases). The TCR was taken from a woman aged 70 to 79 with Graves' ophthalmopathy. Sequenced material: blood. The CDR3 DNA follows: TGTGCCAGCTCATCTCAGGGGTCCCCCACCGGGGAGCTGTTTTTT. Translation: CASSSQGSPTGELFF.